The entry that follows covers one T cell receptor beta chain sequence. Through a sample-barcoded 5' primer and a J-beta primer mix, a second PCR was run for roughly 6 to 11 cycles. TCRdb reanalysed the 5' RACE reads using MiXCR and keeps one entry per CDR3 protein. The data hold 1.5 million to 2 million distinct CDR3 sequences, with roughly 27% observed a single time. The study drew donors from healthy Caucasian individuals in Russia aged roughly 6 to 90. These data belong to a study of blood T cells in healthy people across ages. CDR3 length: 15 residues. The V and J ends lost 6 bases and 3 bases respectively, with 15 bases between them.

The sequencing input was blood. This clonotype was obtained from a woman aged 25 to 39 in good health. The gene calls are TRBV12-3 or TRBV12-4 and TRBJ2-1, with a weak D call TRBD1 (5 bases). This CDR3 is CASSERGHGYNEQFF. Here the CDR3 DNA reads TGTGCCAGCAGCGAAAGGGGTCACGGCTACAATGAGCAGTTCTTC.